The clone carrying this T cell receptor beta chain was recorded at least ten times. The antigen remains undetermined. The J segment lost 0 bases and the V segment lost 5 bases, leaving 7 bases of the junction unmatched. The CDR3 covers 16 residues. Germline CDR1 and CDR2: SGHVS and FNYEAQ. This record comes from a study of T cells in Graves' hyperthyroidism and ophthalmopathy. For the study at large: The blood sample was taken at first diagnosis, before treatment began. Notes on the study in general: Researchers found most expanded thyroid clonotypes above 0.001 in blood as well.

TCR beta CDR3 region amplification was performed from RNA transcripts. Primed by the HTBI set, a first-round RT-PCR was run on the TCR CDR3. One entry per CDR3 protein results from TCRdb running MiXCR on the multiplex PCR reads. The table includes 450,000 to 550,000 distinct CDR3 sequences, approximately 24% detected once. The J gene is TRBJ1-3, the V gene TRBV7-6; 7 bases are shared with TRBD1. The clonotype was recovered from a woman younger than 45 with Graves' ophthalmopathy. Sequenced input: blood. CDR3 sequence: CASSEGQRSSGNTIYF. In DNA, the CDR3 is TGTGCCAGCAGCGAGGGACAGCGAAGCTCTGGAAACACCATATATTTT.